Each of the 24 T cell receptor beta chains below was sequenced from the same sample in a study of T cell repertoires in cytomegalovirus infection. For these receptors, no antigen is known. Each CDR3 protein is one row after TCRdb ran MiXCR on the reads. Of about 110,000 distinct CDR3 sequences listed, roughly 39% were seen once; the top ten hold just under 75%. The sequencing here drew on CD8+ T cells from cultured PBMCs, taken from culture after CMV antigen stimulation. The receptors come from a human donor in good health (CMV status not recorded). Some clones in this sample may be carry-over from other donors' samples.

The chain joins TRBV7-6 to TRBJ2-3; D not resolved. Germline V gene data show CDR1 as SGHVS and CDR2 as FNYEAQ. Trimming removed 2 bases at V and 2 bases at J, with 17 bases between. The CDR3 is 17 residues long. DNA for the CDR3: TGTGCCAGCAGCTTAACAAAAGTATTCTCCTACACAGATACGCAGTATTTT. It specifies CASSLTKVFSYTDTQYF.

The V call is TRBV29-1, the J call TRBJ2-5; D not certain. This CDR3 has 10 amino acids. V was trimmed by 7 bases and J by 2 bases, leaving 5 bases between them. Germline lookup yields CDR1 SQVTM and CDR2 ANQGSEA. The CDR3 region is CSALQETQYF. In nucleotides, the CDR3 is TGCAGCGCCTTGCAAGAGACCCAGTACTTC.

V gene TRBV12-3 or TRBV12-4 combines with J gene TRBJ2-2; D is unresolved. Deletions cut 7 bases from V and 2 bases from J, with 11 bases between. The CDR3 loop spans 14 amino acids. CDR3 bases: TGTGCCAGCACTCTGACACTAAACACCGGGGAGCTGTTTTTT. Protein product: CASTLTLNTGELFF.

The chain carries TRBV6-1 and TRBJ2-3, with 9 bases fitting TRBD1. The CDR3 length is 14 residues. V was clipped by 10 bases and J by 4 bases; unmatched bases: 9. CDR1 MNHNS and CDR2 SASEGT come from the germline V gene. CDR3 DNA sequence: TGTGCCACCGAACCGGGACAGGGCCCAGATACGCAGTATTTT. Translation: CATEPGQGPDTQYF.

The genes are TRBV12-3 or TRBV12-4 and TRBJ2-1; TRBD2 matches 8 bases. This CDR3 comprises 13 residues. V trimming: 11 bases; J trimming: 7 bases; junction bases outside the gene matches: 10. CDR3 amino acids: CAGRGGSSNEQFF. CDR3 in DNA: TGTGCCGGCCGGGGGGGCAGCTCGAATGAGCAGTTCTTC.

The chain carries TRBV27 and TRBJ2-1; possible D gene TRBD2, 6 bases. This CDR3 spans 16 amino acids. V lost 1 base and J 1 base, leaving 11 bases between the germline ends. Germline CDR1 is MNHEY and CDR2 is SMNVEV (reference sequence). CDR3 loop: CASSLYPGLSYNEQFF. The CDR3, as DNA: TGTGCCAGCAGTTTATATCCGGGACTGTCCTACAATGAGCAGTTCTTC.

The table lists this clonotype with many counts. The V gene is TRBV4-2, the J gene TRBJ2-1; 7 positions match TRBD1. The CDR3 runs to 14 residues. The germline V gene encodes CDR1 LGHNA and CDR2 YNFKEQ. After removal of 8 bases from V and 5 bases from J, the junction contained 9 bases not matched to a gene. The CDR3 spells CASYRETGDNEQFF. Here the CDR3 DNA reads TGTGCCAGCTATCGGGAAACAGGGGACAATGAGCAGTTCTTC.

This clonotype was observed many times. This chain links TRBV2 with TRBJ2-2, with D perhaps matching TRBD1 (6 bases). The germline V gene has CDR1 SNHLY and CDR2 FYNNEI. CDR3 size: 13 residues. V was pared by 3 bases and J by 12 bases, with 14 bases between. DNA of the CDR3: TGTGCCAGCAGTGAGGCTTCGGGGACACAGCTGTTTTTT. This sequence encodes CASSEASGTQLFF.

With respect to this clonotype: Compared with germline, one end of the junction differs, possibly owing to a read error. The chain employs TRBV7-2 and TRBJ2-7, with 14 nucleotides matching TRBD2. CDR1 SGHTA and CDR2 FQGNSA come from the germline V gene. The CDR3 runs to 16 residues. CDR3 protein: CANSPGLAGANYEQYF. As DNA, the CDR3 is TGTGCCAACAGCCCGGGACTAGCGGGGGCGAACTACGAGCAGTACTTC.

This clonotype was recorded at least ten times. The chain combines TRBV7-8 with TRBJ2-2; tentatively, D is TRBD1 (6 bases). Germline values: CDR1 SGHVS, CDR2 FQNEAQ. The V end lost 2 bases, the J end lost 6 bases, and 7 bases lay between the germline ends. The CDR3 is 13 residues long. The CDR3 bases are TGTGCCAGCAGCTTAACAGGGCCCGGGGAGCTGTTTTTT. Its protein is CASSLTGPGELFF.

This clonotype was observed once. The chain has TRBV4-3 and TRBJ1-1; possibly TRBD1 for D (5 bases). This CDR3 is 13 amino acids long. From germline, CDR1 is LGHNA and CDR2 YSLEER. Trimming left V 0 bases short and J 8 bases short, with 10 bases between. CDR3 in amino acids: CASSQDGGLEAFF. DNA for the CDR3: TGCGCCAGCAGCCAAGACGGGGGTCTCGAAGCTTTCTTT.

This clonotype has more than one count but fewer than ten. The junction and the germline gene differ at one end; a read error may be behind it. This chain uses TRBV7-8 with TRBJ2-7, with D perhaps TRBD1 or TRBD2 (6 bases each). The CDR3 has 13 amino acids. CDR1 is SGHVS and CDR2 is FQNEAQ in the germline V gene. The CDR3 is CASSFLTGAEQYF. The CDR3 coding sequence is TGTGCCAGCAGCTTCTTAACGGGGGCCGAGCAGTACTTT.

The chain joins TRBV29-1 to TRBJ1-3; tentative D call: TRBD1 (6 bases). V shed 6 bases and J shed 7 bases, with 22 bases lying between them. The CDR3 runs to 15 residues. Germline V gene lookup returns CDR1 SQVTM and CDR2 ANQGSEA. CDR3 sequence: CSVTAPTGDGNTIYF. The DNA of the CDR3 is TGCAGCGTCACGGCCCCGACAGGTGATGGTAACACCATATATTTT. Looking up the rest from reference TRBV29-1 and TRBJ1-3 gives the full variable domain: SAVISQKPSRDICQRGTSLTIQCQVDSQVTMMFWYRQQPGQSLTLIATANQGSEATYESGFVIDKFPISRPNLTFSTLTVSNMSPEDSSIYLCSVTAPTGDGNTIYFGEGSWLTVV.

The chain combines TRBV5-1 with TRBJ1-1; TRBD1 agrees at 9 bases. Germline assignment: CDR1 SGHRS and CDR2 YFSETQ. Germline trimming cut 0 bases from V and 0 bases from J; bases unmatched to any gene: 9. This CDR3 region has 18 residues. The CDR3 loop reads CASSLALQGALVNTEAFF. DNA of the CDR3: TGCGCCAGCAGCTTGGCTTTACAGGGGGCTCTGGTGAACACTGAAGCTTTCTTT.

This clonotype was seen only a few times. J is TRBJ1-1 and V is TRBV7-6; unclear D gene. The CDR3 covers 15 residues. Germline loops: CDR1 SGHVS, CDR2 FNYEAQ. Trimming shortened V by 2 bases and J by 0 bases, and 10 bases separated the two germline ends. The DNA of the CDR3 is TGTGCCAGCAGCTTACAACACCTCCTGAACACTGAAGCTTTCTTT. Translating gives CASSLQHLLNTEAFF. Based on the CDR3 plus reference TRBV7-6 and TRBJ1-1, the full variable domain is GAGVSQSPRYKVTKRGQDVALRCDPISGHVSLYWYRQALGQGPEFLTYFNYEAQQDKSGLPNDRFSAERPEGSISTLTIQRTEQRDSAMYRCASSLQHLLNTEAFFGQGTRLTVV.

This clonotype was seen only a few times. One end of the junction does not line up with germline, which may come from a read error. The CDR3 sequence is CATSNGGSSYNSPLHF. Here the CDR3 DNA reads TGTGCCACCAGTAATGGCGGGAGCTCCTATAATTCACCCCTCCACTTT. The genes are TRBV6-1 and TRBJ1-6; D gene ambiguous. Germline V CDR1 and CDR2: MNHNS, SASEGT. CDR3 size: 16 residues.

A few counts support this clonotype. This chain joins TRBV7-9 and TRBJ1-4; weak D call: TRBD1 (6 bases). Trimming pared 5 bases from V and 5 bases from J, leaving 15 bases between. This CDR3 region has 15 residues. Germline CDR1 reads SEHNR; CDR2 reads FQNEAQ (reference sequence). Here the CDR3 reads CASSPRTAINEKLFF. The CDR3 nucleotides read TGTGCCAGCAGCCCACGGACAGCTATAAATGAAAAACTGTTTTTT. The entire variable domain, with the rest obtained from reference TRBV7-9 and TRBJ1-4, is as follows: DTGVSQNPRHKITKRGQNVTFRCDPISEHNRLYWYRQTLGQGPEFLTYFQNEAQLEKSRLLSDRFSAERPKGSFSTLEIQRTEQGDSAMYLCASSPRTAINEKLFFGSGTQLSVL.

CDR3 amino acids: CASSPGVWKPQHF. The CDR3 DNA sequence: TGTGCCAGCAGTCCAGGGGTCTGGAAGCCCCAGCATTTT. The chain links TRBV28 to TRBJ1-5; TRBD1 might be the D (6 bases). With 5 bases removed from V and 8 bases from J, the gap between germline ends came to 13 bases. The CDR3 length is 13 residues. Germline CDR1 and CDR2: MDHEN and SYDVKM. Using reference TRBV28 and TRBJ1-5 for the parts outside the CDR3, the full variable domain is DVKVTQSSRYLVKRTGEKVFLECVQDMDHENMFWYRQDPGLGLRLIYFSYDVKMKEKGDIPEGYSVSREKKERFSLILESASTNQTSMYLCASSPGVWKPQHFGDGTRLSIL.

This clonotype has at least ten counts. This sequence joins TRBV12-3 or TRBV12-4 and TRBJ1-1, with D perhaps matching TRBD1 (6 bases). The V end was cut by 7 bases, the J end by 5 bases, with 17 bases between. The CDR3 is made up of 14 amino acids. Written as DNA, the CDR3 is TGTGCCAGCATTCTACAGGGAGGGCGGACTGAAGCTTTCTTT. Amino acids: CASILQGGRTEAFF.

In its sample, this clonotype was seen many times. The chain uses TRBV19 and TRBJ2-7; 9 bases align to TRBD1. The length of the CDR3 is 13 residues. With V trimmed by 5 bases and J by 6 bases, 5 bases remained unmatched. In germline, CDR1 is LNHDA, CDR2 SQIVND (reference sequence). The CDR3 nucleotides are TGTGCCAGTAGTGACGGACAGGGGTTCGAGCAGTACTTC. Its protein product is CASSDGQGFEQYF.

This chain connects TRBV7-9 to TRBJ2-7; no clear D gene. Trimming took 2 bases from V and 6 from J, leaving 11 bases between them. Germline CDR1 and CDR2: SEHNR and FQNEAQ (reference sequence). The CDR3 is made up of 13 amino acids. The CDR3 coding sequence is TGTGCCAGCAGCTTATACGGACCTAGCGAGCAGTACTTC. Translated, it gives CASSLYGPSEQYF.

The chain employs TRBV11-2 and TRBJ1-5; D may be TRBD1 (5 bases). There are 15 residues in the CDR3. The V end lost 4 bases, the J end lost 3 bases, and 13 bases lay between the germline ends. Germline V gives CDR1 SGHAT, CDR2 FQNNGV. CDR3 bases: TGTGCCAGCAGCTCCCCCGACAGCTTCAATCAGCCCCAGCATTTT. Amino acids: CASSSPDSFNQPQHF.

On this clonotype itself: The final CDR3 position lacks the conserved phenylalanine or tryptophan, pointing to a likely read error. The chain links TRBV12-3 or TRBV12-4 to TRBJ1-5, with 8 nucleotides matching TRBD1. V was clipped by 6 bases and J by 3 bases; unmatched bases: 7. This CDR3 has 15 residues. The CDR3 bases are TGTGCCAGCAGCGGGGGACAGGTAATCAATCAGCCCCAGCATTCT. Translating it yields CASSGGQVINQPQHS.

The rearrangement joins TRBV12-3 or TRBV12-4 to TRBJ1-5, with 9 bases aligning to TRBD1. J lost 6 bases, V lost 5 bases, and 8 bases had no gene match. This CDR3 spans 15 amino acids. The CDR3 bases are TGTGCCAGCAGTCGTACAGGGGGCGGTGGTCAGCCCCAGCATTTT. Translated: CASSRTGGGGQPQHF.